The 28 T cell receptor beta chains in this list originate from one sample, sequenced in a study of PD-L1 blockade in urothelial cancer (dated by TCRdb to 2017 to 2019). Library preparation used the immunoSEQ multiplex PCR assay. Held by TCRdb, this immuneACCESS table contains in-frame sequences only and omits some clones. Under half of the omission traces to an unresolved V gene where checked; the cause of the rest is unknown. This sample gives around 82,000 clones in total; 84% of them show up just once. The top ten clonotypes cover around 1.9% of the sample. The sample's time point, from its label and the paper: pretreatment peripheral blood. The specimen comprised PBMCs, sampled around atezolizumab (anti-PD-L1) treatment. The origin of the receptors is a man aged 60 to 69 with urothelial cancer.

The chain carries TRBV7-9 and TRBJ2-1; TRBD2 agrees at 14 bases. J gave up 7 bases and V 7 bases, and 9 bases lay outside the gene matches. Germline values: CDR1 SEHNR, CDR2 FQNEAQ (reference sequence). The CDR3 totals 16 residues. The CDR3 loop reads CASTSPGLAGANEQFF. CDR3 sequence (DNA): TGTGCCAGCACCTCTCCGGGACTAGCGGGGGCGAATGAGCAGTTCTTC.

This sequence joins TRBV7-9 and TRBJ2-7; 8 nucleotides line up with TRBD1. Trimming at V came to 5 bases and at J to 3 bases, leaving 12 bases not matched to a gene. CDR3 length: 16 residues. Per germline, CDR1 SEHNR and CDR2 FQNEAQ (reference sequence). The CDR3 loop is CASSEPTGALFYEQYF. The DNA for the CDR3 is TGTGCCAGCAGCGAGCCGACAGGGGCACTATTCTACGAGCAGTACTTC.

This clone was recorded only once. The chain uses TRBV5-6 and TRBJ1-2; D may be TRBD1 (6 bases). Trimming pared 0 bases from V and 7 bases from J, leaving 13 bases between. Germline values: CDR1 SGHDT, CDR2 YYEEEE. CDR3 length equals 14 residues. The DNA for the CDR3 is TGTGCCAGCAGCTTGGACAGGGTGATGGGTGGCTACACCTTC. This gives the protein CASSLDRVMGGYTF. Using reference TRBV5-6 and TRBJ1-2 for the parts outside the CDR3, the full variable domain is DAGVTQSPTHLIKTRGQQVTLRCSPKSGHDTVSWYQQALGQGPQFIFQYYEEEERQRGNFPDRFSGHQFPNYSSELNVNALLLGDSALYLCASSLDRVMGGYTFGSGTRLTVV.

The rearrangement joins TRBV7-2 to TRBJ2-7; a weak D match, TRBD1 (6 bases). V shed 2 bases and J shed 1 base, with 12 bases lying between them. The CDR3 runs 15 residues. Germline CDR1 and CDR2: SGHTA and FQGNSA. The CDR3, as DNA: TGTGCCAGCAGCTTAATTCCAGGGGAATCCTACGAGCAGTACTTC. It yields the protein CASSLIPGESYEQYF.

The J gene is TRBJ2-3, the V gene TRBV4-2, with 12 bases matching TRBD2. Germline V CDR1 and CDR2: LGHNA, YNFKEQ. Germline trimming cut 2 bases from V and 4 bases from J; bases unmatched to any gene: 4. The CDR3 sequence is 16 residues long. This chain's CDR3 is CASSQSASGGADTQYF. CDR3 coding DNA: TGTGCCAGCAGCCAATCTGCTAGCGGGGGGGCAGATACGCAGTATTTT.

J is TRBJ2-1 and V is TRBV5-4; 7 nucleotides agree with TRBD2. Germline V gene data show CDR1 as SGHNT and CDR2 as YYREEE (reference sequence). The CDR3 totals 16 residues. Trimming at V came to 6 bases and at J to 0 bases, leaving 9 bases not matched to a gene. The CDR3 loop reads CASTPSGVGSYNEQFF. The CDR3 region has the DNA TGTGCCAGCACCCCGAGCGGGGTCGGCTCCTACAATGAGCAGTTCTTC.

V usage is TRBV19 and J usage is TRBJ2-1; 9 positions agree with TRBD2. J was trimmed by 8 bases and V by 9 bases; bases with no gene match: 14. CDR1 and CDR2 (germline): LNHDA, SQIVND (reference sequence). The CDR3 loop spans 15 amino acids. CDR3 bases: TGTGCCAGCACCGGGACTAGCAGTGGCAACGATGAGCAGTTCTTC. Protein sequence: CASTGTSSGNDEQFF.

The gene calls are TRBV4-1 and TRBJ2-1; 7 nucleotides agree with TRBD2. V was pared by 1 base and J by 12 bases, with 6 bases of the junction left unmatched. The V gene's germline CDR1 is MGHRA and CDR2 YSYEKL. The CDR3 loop spans 13 amino acids. CDR3 coding DNA: TGCGCCAGCAGCCAAGGGAGCGGGGTTGGGCAGTTCTTC. It codes for CASSQGSGVGQFF.

This sequence joins TRBV29-1 and TRBJ1-4; 9 bases agree with TRBD1. V was clipped by 7 bases and J by 7 bases; unmatched bases: 7. Germline V CDR1 and CDR2: SQVTM, ANQGSEA. This CDR3 region has 13 residues. CDR3: CSARQGGVEKLFF. CDR3 DNA sequence: TGCAGCGCCCGACAGGGGGGTGTTGAAAAACTGTTTTTT.

The chain couples TRBV5-1 to TRBJ2-2; the D gene is possibly TRBD2 (6 bases). The CDR3 covers 14 residues. Germline lookup yields CDR1 SGHRS and CDR2 YFSETQ. The V end lost 0 bases, the J end lost 6 bases, and 9 bases lay between the germline ends. The CDR3 region has the DNA TGCGCCAGCAGCTTGGGTGGCGGGGCCGGGGAGCTGTTTTTT. Translation: CASSLGGGAGELFF.

To note about this clone: The sample holds other DNA sequences that translate to the same CDR3. The genes are TRBV28 and TRBJ1-2; the D gene is possibly TRBD1 (6 bases). CDR3 length: 13 amino acids. Germline CDR1 MDHEN, CDR2 SYDVKM. The germline V and J ends were trimmed by 4 bases and 4 bases, with 10 bases remaining between them. Here the CDR3 reads CASSSDSSYGYTF. The CDR3 DNA reads TGTGCCAGCAGTTCGGACAGTTCCTATGGCTACACCTTC.

This chain links TRBV5-6 with TRBJ1-4, with D unclear. This CDR3 contains 15 residues. V was trimmed by 0 bases and J by 2 bases, leaving 8 bases between them. Germline CDR1 SGHDT, CDR2 YYEEEE. The CDR3, as DNA: TGTGCCAGCAGCTTGGCCCTGCAGACTAATGAAAAACTGTTTTTT. Translation gives CASSLALQTNEKLFF.

The V and J genes are TRBV7-2 and TRBJ1-2; D is possibly TRBD1 (6 bases). The CDR3 has 18 amino acids. The V and J ends lost 5 bases and 6 bases respectively, with 28 bases between them. Germline CDR1 is SGHTA and CDR2 is FQGNSA. The CDR3 loop is CASSLQTGLVSRLNGYTF. In DNA, the CDR3 is TGTGCCAGCAGCCTACAAACAGGGTTGGTCTCGCGCCTAAATGGCTACACCTTC.

The chain combines TRBV9 with TRBJ2-5; 7 bases agree with TRBD1. V lost 4 bases, J lost 1 base, and 10 bases stayed unmatched. In germline, CDR1 is SGDLS, CDR2 YYNGEE. CDR3 length equals 16 residues. The CDR3 is CASSPESGQPQETQYF. CDR3 coding DNA: TGTGCCAGCAGCCCCGAGTCGGGACAGCCCCAAGAGACCCAGTACTTC.

This chain links TRBV5-1 with TRBJ2-1, with 8 bases matching TRBD2. This CDR3 has 15 amino acids. Trimming at V came to 0 bases and at J to 6 bases, leaving 5 bases not matched to a gene. Germline V gene sequence: CDR1 SGHRS, CDR2 YFSETQ. Here the CDR3 DNA reads TGCGCCAGCAGCTTGGCCTCGGGGGGGGGCAATGAGCAGTTCTTC. Its protein product is CASSLASGGGNEQFF.

The CDR3 DNA is TGTGCCAGCACCCCGATGGAGCGGGAAAGGAATGAGCAGTTCTTC. Translating it yields CASTPMERERNEQFF. This chain connects TRBV6-6 to TRBJ2-1; 7 positions agree with TRBD2. The CDR3 is made up of 15 amino acids. V lost 7 bases, J lost 7 bases, and 13 bases stayed unmatched. CDR1 is MNHNY, CDR2 SVGAGI, per germline (reference sequence).

V gene TRBV12-5 combines with J gene TRBJ1-3, with D uncertain. Germline V lookup: CDR1 LGHNT, CDR2 FRNRAP. The length of the CDR3 is 14 residues. Trimming stripped 7 bases from V and 0 bases from J, with 10 bases between. CDR3 sequence: CASASGISGNTIYF. The CDR3 region has the DNA TGTGCTAGTGCGAGCGGGATCTCTGGAAACACCATATATTTT.

As concerns this clone: The sample holds other DNA sequences that translate to the same CDR3. The chain links TRBV2 to TRBJ1-5; 7 bases agree with TRBD1. Losses at the gene ends were 6 bases for V and 1 base for J; bases not matched to a gene: 3. The CDR3 has 14 residues. Germline values: CDR1 SNHLY, CDR2 FYNNEI. The CDR3 region has the DNA TGTGCCAGCAGAGACAGGGTAAGCAATCAGCCCCAGCATTTT. Translated, it gives CASRDRVSNQPQHF.

The V call is TRBV2, the J call TRBJ1-3; unclear D gene. This CDR3 is 14 amino acids long. Germline CDR1 and CDR2: SNHLY and FYNNEI. V dropped 6 bases and J dropped 0 bases, with 9 bases sitting between them. The CDR3 here is CASRVQSSGNTIYF. CDR3 nucleotides: TGTGCCAGCAGGGTACAGAGCTCTGGAAACACCATATATTTT.

This sequence joins TRBV29-1 and TRBJ2-7, with a possible D match to TRBD2 (6 bases). CDR1 and CDR2 from the germline V gene are SQVTM and ANQGSEA. CDR3 size: 14 residues. V lost 4 bases to trimming and J lost 2 bases, with 15 bases between them. Written as DNA, the CDR3 is TGCAGCGTTGTAGGGCTAGCGAGCACCTACGAGCAGTACTTC. Translating gives CSVVGLASTYEQYF.

This clone was seen more than once but under ten times. The chain uses TRBV5-4 and TRBJ2-5; 8 nucleotides line up with TRBD2. V was clipped by 4 bases and J by 4 bases; unmatched bases: 9. The germline V gene encodes CDR1 SGHNT and CDR2 YYREEE (reference sequence). This CDR3 is built from 15 residues. CDR3 DNA sequence: TGTGCCAGCAGCCATCATAGCGGGGAGGGAGAGACCCAGTACTTC. Amino acid sequence: CASSHHSGEGETQYF.

The chain recombines TRBV6-1 with TRBJ1-2, with TRBD1 matching over 7 bases. There are 11 residues in the CDR3. Germline V CDR1 and CDR2: MNHNS, SASEGT. Losses at the gene ends were 11 bases for V and 6 bases for J; bases not matched to a gene: 6. The CDR3 DNA reads as TGTGCCGGAAAGACAGGGAATGGCTACACCTTC. Translated, it gives CAGKTGNGYTF.

The chain couples TRBV9 to TRBJ1-1; TRBD1 matches at 8 bases. CDR3 length: 13 amino acids. Germline lookup yields CDR1 SGDLS and CDR2 YYNGEE. The ends lost 2 bases at V and 5 bases at J; junction bases unmatched: 2. CDR3 DNA sequence: TGTGCCAGCAGCGTGGACAGGGATACTGAAGCTTTCTTT. The encoded protein is CASSVDRDTEAFF.

Here the CDR3 reads CARETGTDYNEQFF. CDR3 DNA sequence: TGTGCAAGGGAGACTGGGACAGATTACAATGAGCAGTTCTTC. The chain is built from TRBV2 and TRBJ2-1, with 7 positions matching TRBD1. Germline V gives CDR1 SNHLY, CDR2 FYNNEI. This CDR3 has 14 amino acids.

The chain combines TRBV7-9 with TRBJ1-3; no firm D call. This CDR3 region has 18 residues. CDR1 and CDR2 from the germline V gene are SEHNR and FQNEAQ (reference sequence). V shed 5 bases and J shed 0 bases, with 20 bases lying between them. The CDR3 region is CASSPSRSSLASGNTIYF. CDR3 in DNA: TGTGCCAGCAGCCCGAGTCGGAGCAGCCTTGCCTCTGGAAACACCATATATTTT.

Note on this clone: At the DNA level, this CDR3 is encoded by other sequences in the same sample as well. The chain employs TRBV7-9 and TRBJ2-6; tentative D call: TRBD1 (6 bases). Germline V gene lookup returns CDR1 SEHNR and CDR2 FQNEAQ (reference sequence). Deletions cut 3 bases from V and 4 bases from J, with 10 bases between. The CDR3 runs to 15 residues. The DNA for the CDR3 is TGTGCCAGCAGCTTCTCAGGGGCAGGGGCCAACGTCCTGACTTTC. Protein sequence: CASSFSGAGANVLTF. The full variable domain, completed using reference TRBV7-9 and TRBJ2-6, is DTGVSQNPRHKITKRGQNVTFRCDPISEHNRLYWYRQTLGQGPEFLTYFQNEAQLEKSRLLSDRFSAERPKGSFSTLEIQRTEQGDSAMYLCASSFSGAGANVLTFGAGSRLTVL.

The rearrangement links TRBV11-2 to TRBJ2-1; the match to TRBD2 covers 10 bases. Trimming removed 0 bases from V and 8 bases from J; junction bases left unmatched: 13. Germline V lookup: CDR1 SGHAT, CDR2 FQNNGV. The CDR3 has 18 residues. CDR3 bases: TGTGCCAGCAGCTTAGAAACCTTGCTAGCGGGAGTTGACTATGAGCAGTTCTTC. Protein: CASSLETLLAGVDYEQFF.

V gene TRBV7-9 combines with J gene TRBJ2-3; D gene ambiguous. CDR1 and CDR2 from the germline V gene are SEHNR and FQNEAQ (reference sequence). The CDR3 contains 15 residues. V lost 4 bases, J lost 2 bases, and 13 bases lay in between. CDR3: CASSSARVPTDTQYF. Written as DNA, the CDR3 is TGTGCCAGCAGCTCGGCTCGGGTTCCCACAGATACGCAGTATTTT. The full variable domain, completed using reference TRBV7-9 and TRBJ2-3, is DTGVSQNPRHKITKRGQNVTFRCDPISEHNRLYWYRQTLGQGPEFLTYFQNEAQLEKSRLLSDRFSAERPKGSFSTLEIQRTEQGDSAMYLCASSSARVPTDTQYFGPGTRLTVL.